This entry features one T cell receptor beta chain sequence. Its antigen is still unknown. The junction shows a germline mismatch at one end, possibly a read error. Germline CDR1 and CDR2: SGDLS and YYNGEE. This CDR3 has 13 residues. Each CDR3 protein gets one entry after TCRdb re-called the PCR reads with MiXCR. The sample consists of about 67,000 distinct CDR3 sequences, around 17% of them appearing once. The data derive from a study of molecular identifiers for immune sequencing clone quantification. The study's findings and limits: Effector cells had over 99% of their molecules in clones above 20 RNA copies, while naive cells had under 1%.

The sequence was obtained from a human donor in good health. Some libraries in this study had Jurkat cell RNA spiked in. The V and J genes are TRBV9 and TRBJ2-1, with unresolved D. Material: naive CD8+ T cells from blood, with Jurkat cell RNA spiked in. Subset reported: FACS-sorted CD8+CD4-CCR7+CD45RA+ naive T cells. The DNA of the CDR3 is TGCGCCAGCAGCGTAGGTACTCGAAATGAGCAGTCCTTC. Protein: CASSVGTRNEQSF.